A few counts support the clone carrying this T cell receptor (beta chain). Its antigen is still unknown. These data originate in a study of CD8+ T cells in alopecia areata. Study background: It was oral tofacitinib, at 5 to 10 mg twice daily, that treated patients received. Tofacitinib dosing lasted 6 to 18 months, which was then followed by 6 months off drug. Findings and limits, study-wide: Compared with mice, patients displayed less clear TCR sharing, possibly for HLA-related reasons.

Sequencing used cDNA as its template, made by extracting RNA and reverse transcribing it. Profiled with immunoSEQ multiplex PCR; TCRdb holds only in-frame clones, not every one. The data show roughly 250,000 clones, under 70% seen once. Germline V gene lookup returns CDR1 LGHNA and CDR2 YSLEER. With V trimmed by 4 bases and J by 7 bases, 5 bases remained unmatched. The CDR3 length is 15 residues. Peripheral blood and lesional scalp punch biopsies came from alopecia areata patients. The receptor was isolated from a human donor with alopecia areata. The source material was CD4+ T cells sorted from blood, sampled at week 0. J is TRBJ1-6 and V is TRBV4-3; TRBD1 aligns across 9 bases. The chain's CDR3 is CASSPTGTGNSPLHF. As DNA, the CDR3 is TGCGCCAGCAGCCCTACCGGGACAGGGAATTCACCCCTCCACTTT.